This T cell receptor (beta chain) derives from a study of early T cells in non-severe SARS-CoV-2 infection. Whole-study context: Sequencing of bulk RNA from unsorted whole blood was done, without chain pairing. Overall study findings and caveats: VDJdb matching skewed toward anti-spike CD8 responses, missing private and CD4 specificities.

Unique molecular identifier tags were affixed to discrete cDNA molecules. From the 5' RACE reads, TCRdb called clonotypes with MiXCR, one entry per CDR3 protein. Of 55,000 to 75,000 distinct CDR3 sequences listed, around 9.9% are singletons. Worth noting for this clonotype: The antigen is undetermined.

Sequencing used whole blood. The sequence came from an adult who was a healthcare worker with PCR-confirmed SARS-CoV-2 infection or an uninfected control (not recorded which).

CDR3 in amino acids: CANAGDGTDTQYF. CDR3 sequence (DNA): TGTGCCAACGCGGGGGACGGCACAGATACGCAGTATTTT. This chain connects TRBV28 to TRBJ2-3, with 7 positions matching TRBD2. The germline gives CDR1 MDHEN, CDR2 SYDVKM. This CDR3 is built from 13 residues. V gave up 10 bases and J gave up 1 base; unmatched junction bases: 5.